Below, 14 T cell receptor beta chains from the same sample are listed, as sequenced in a study of OX40 agonist ivuxolimab in advanced cancers. Libraries were constructed by the immunoSEQ multiplex PCR assay. What TCRdb holds here is the immuneACCESS table cut down to in-frame rearrangements. Part of the clones is not present; checked against another copy, under half of the missing clones reflect an unresolved V gene, and the others are unexplained. In this sample the table shows under 65,000 clones, around 90% of which occur a single time. The ten largest clonotypes hold about 0.46% of the sample. Here the sequenced sample was CD4+ or CD8+ T cells sorted from blood, taken in a trial of the OX40 agonist ivuxolimab. All receptors come from an adult with an advanced solid tumor such as melanoma, head and neck, liver or kidney cancer.

V and J are TRBV28 and TRBJ2-1, with a tentative D call TRBD1 (5 bases). The germline gives CDR1 MDHEN, CDR2 SYDVKM. V was shortened by 5 bases and J by 0 bases, with 11 bases between the two germline ends. The CDR3 totals 15 residues. The CDR3 region is CASSPTDRSYNEQFF. The DNA of the CDR3 is TGTGCCAGCAGTCCGACAGACCGCTCCTACAATGAGCAGTTCTTC.

V gene TRBV10-2 combines with J gene TRBJ2-3; 9 nucleotides align to TRBD2. V dropped 4 bases and J dropped 1; count of bases not matched to a gene: 9. Looked up from germline, CDR1 is WSHSY and CDR2 is SAAADI. This CDR3 is built from 17 residues. This chain's CDR3 is CASSVSSGIAGTDTQYF. The CDR3 nucleotides are TGCGCCAGCAGTGTTTCTAGCGGGATTGCCGGCACAGATACGCAGTATTTT.

The CDR3 DNA is TGTGCCACAGTACCTCTAGCGGGAGGCCACAATGAGCAGTTCTTC. This encodes CATVPLAGGHNEQFF. This sequence joins TRBV10-3 and TRBJ2-1; 11 nucleotides agree with TRBD2. Trimming at V came to 10 bases and at J to 5 bases, leaving 10 bases not matched to a gene. CDR3 length equals 15 residues. Per germline, CDR1 ENHRY and CDR2 SYGVKD.

The V gene is TRBV6-5, the J gene TRBJ2-3; perhaps TRBD2 as D (7 bases). Germline V gene sequence: CDR1 MNHEY, CDR2 SVGAGI. V lost 4 bases and J 1 base, leaving 12 bases between the germline ends. The CDR3 runs to 15 residues. CDR3 DNA sequence: TGTGCCAGCAGTTCGGCGGGGGCAGGCACAGATACGCAGTATTTT. Its protein product is CASSSAGAGTDTQYF.

The rearrangement joins TRBV9 to TRBJ2-6, with a tentative D call TRBD2 (6 bases). V lost 3 bases, J lost 5 bases, and 12 bases lay in between. This CDR3 contains 15 residues. The germline V gene has CDR1 SGDLS and CDR2 YYNGEE. CDR3 residues: CASSAQEGRANVLTF. CDR3 bases: TGTGCCAGCAGCGCCCAGGAGGGAAGGGCCAACGTCCTGACTTTC.

This clone was observed once. The chain joins TRBV27 to TRBJ2-1; TRBD2 matches 11 bases. Unmatched junction bases numbered 17, after V lost 6 bases and J lost 7 bases. The CDR3 loop spans 18 amino acids. The germline V gene has CDR1 MNHEY and CDR2 SMNVEV (reference sequence). CDR3 nucleotide sequence: TGTGCCAGCAGCCCCCCAAATCCGGGTTTAGCGGGAGGGAATGAGCAGTTCTTC. As protein: CASSPPNPGLAGGNEQFF.

The CDR3 sequence: CAVPVGGSSGNTIYF. CDR3 in DNA: TGTGCCGTACCGGTGGGGGGTTCCTCTGGAAACACCATATATTTT. J is TRBJ1-3 and V is TRBV18; weak D call: TRBD1 (5 bases). V shed 11 bases and J shed 0 bases, with 17 bases lying between them. Per germline, CDR1 KGHSH and CDR2 LQKENI. The CDR3 spans 15 residues.

Remarks on this clone: Additional DNA sequences in this sample encode the identical CDR3. The chain uses TRBV2 and TRBJ2-1, with 12 bases that match TRBD2. Germline V gene data show CDR1 as SNHLY and CDR2 as FYNNEI. The V and J ends lost 5 bases and 10 bases, in that order; junction bases with no gene match: 18. This CDR3 spans 18 amino acids. The CDR3 DNA follows: TGTGCCAGCAGTCTAAACCCACTGCCTAGCGGGAGGGCCTTCGAGCAGTTCTTC. It codes for CASSLNPLPSGRAFEQFF.

V is TRBV6-5 and J is TRBJ2-3; D is perhaps TRBD2 (6 bases). CDR1 MNHEY and CDR2 SVGAGI come from the germline V gene. V shed 0 bases and J shed 2 bases, with 12 bases lying between them. The CDR3 loop spans 16 amino acids. CDR3 nucleotide sequence: TGTGCCAGCAGTTACTCCCCTCTAGCGAACACAGATACGCAGTATTTT. It specifies CASSYSPLANTDTQYF.

This clone was detected only a few times. The genes are TRBV18 and TRBJ2-7; 8 bases agree with TRBD2. This CDR3 spans 14 amino acids. Germline V gene data show CDR1 as KGHSH and CDR2 as LQKENI. Trimming cost V 3 bases and J 6 bases; bases outside gene matches: 7. DNA for the CDR3: TGTGCCAGCTCACCCGAGCGGGAGTTTGGCGAGCAGTACTTC. Its translation: CASSPEREFGEQYF.

V and J are TRBV29-1 and TRBJ1-1; 7 bases match TRBD1. The CDR3 runs to 14 residues. Germline CDR1 reads SQVTM; CDR2 reads ANQGSEA. J was trimmed by 0 bases and V by 4 bases; bases with no gene match: 5. In nucleotides, the CDR3 is TGCAGCGTTGTTGTCGACAGGGTGAACACTGAAGCTTTCTTT. Its protein product is CSVVVDRVNTEAFF. The variable domain in full, completed from reference TRBV29-1 and TRBJ1-1, reads SAVISQKPSRDICQRGTSLTIQCQVDSQVTMMFWYRQQPGQSLTLIATANQGSEATYESGFVIDKFPISRPNLTFSTLTVSNMSPEDSSIYLCSVVVDRVNTEAFFGQGTRLTVV.

V is TRBV10-3 and J is TRBJ2-5; 9 bases align to TRBD2. The CDR3 is made up of 14 amino acids. Trimming took 3 bases from V and 5 from J; bases not matched to a gene: 4. Germline V gives CDR1 ENHRY, CDR2 SYGVKD. The CDR3 loop is CAISDGLAMETQYF. In DNA form, the CDR3 reads TGTGCCATCAGTGACGGACTAGCGATGGAGACCCAGTACTTC.

This chain joins TRBV2 and TRBJ1-2; no firm D call. This CDR3 region has 13 residues. V lost 2 bases to trimming and J lost 2 bases, with 6 bases between them. Germline V lookup: CDR1 SNHLY, CDR2 FYNNEI. CDR3 sequence (DNA): TGTGCCAGCAGTGAATTGGGCAACTATGGCTACACCTTC. Translated, it gives CASSELGNYGYTF.

This sequence joins TRBV29-1 and TRBJ2-3, with 7 bases lining up with TRBD1. This CDR3 has 12 residues. Per germline, CDR1 SQVTM and CDR2 ANQGSEA. V shed 4 bases, J shed 5 bases, and the junction held 3 bases outside the gene matches. In nucleotides, the CDR3 is TGCAGCGTTGGAGGGGGCCGAGATACGCAGTATTTT. This gives the protein CSVGGGRDTQYF.